These 6 T cell receptor beta chains originate from one sample sequenced in a study of T cell responses to AZD1222 COVID-19 vaccine. Libraries were prepared by immunoSEQ multiplex PCR; TCRdb keeps only in-frame clonotypes and omits some of them. The table lists more than 85,000 clones, about nine tenths of them singletons. Source: peripheral blood, taken on day 0 of AZD1222 vaccination. These receptor sequences come from an adult in good health.

The chain carries TRBV6-2 or TRBV6-3 and TRBJ1-5; 8 bases are a match to TRBD1. CDR1 and CDR2 from the germline V gene are MNHEY and SVGEGT. The CDR3 is 15 amino acids. The V gene end was trimmed by 5 bases and the J gene end by 6 bases; junction bases not matched to a gene: 9. The CDR3 loop reads CASSPGTGSLQPQHF. The CDR3 nucleotides read TGTGCCAGCAGTCCCGGGACAGGATCACTTCAGCCCCAGCATTTT.

The V call is TRBV28, the J call TRBJ1-4, with a weak D call TRBD1 (5 bases). The germline CDR1 and CDR2 sequences are MDHEN and SYDVKM. This CDR3 has 13 amino acids. V was cut by 3 bases and J by 9 bases, with 11 bases left in between. The CDR3 bases are TGTGCCAGCAGTTTCTTCCGGGGGAAAAAACTGTTTTTT. It yields the protein CASSFFRGKKLFF.

The chain links TRBV9 to TRBJ1-2, with 7 bases aligning to TRBD1. This CDR3 spans 16 amino acids. Trimming at V came to 0 bases and at J to 2 bases, leaving 7 bases not matched to a gene. Germline lookup yields CDR1 SGDLS and CDR2 YYNGEE. Here the CDR3 DNA reads TGTGCCAGCAGCGTAGCCCCCCGGACAGGAAACTATGGCTACACCTTC. Encoded protein: CASSVAPRTGNYGYTF.

The chain is built from TRBV5-1 and TRBJ2-7; TRBD2 might be the D (6 bases). This CDR3 region has 16 residues. Germline lookup yields CDR1 SGHRS and CDR2 YFSETQ. V lost 1 base and J lost 3, with 17 bases in between. CDR3 DNA sequence: TGCGCCAGCAGCTTGTACGGCGGGCTAGCGAACTACGAGCAGTACTTC. This sequence encodes CASSLYGGLANYEQYF.

The gene calls are TRBV6-1 and TRBJ1-6; 9 bases are shared with TRBD1. J was trimmed by 2 bases and V by 2 bases; bases with no gene match: 4. The CDR3 consists of 17 residues. Germline V gene lookup returns CDR1 MNHNS and CDR2 SASEGT. The CDR3 DNA reads TGTGCCAGCAGTGAATCTGACAGGGGGACCTATAATTCACCCCTCCACTTT. As protein: CASSESDRGTYNSPLHF.

CDR3 nucleotides: TGTGCCAGCAGCCGGACCCAAAACACCGGGGAGCTGTTTTTT. Translation: CASSRTQNTGELFF. This chain links TRBV11-1 with TRBJ2-2; D remains ambiguous. This CDR3 has 14 amino acids. Deletions cut 5 bases from V and 2 bases from J, with 9 bases between. Germline CDR1 SGHAT, CDR2 FQDESV (reference sequence).